The entry below describes one T cell receptor beta chain. The entry originates in a study of breast tumors, draining lymph nodes, adjacent tissues. Each CDR3 protein gets one entry after TCRdb re-called the multiplex PCR reads with MiXCR. The sample shows more than 50,000 distinct CDR3 sequences, around 43% of them seen only once. Germline V gene data show CDR1 as MNHEY and CDR2 as SVGAGI. The CDR3 contains 15 residues. The V gene lost 6 bases and the J gene lost 4 bases, with 13 bases spanning the gap. The source of this sequence is a female donor with breast cancer. Some clones in this sample may be carry-over from other donors' samples. V usage is TRBV6-5 and J usage is TRBJ2-6; D may match TRBD1 or TRBD2 (6 bases each). Sequences were obtained from breast tumor tissue. CDR3 sequence: CASRRGARGANVLTF. The CDR3 DNA reads TGTGCCAGCAGGAGGGGGGCTCGCGGGGCCAACGTCCTGACTTTC.